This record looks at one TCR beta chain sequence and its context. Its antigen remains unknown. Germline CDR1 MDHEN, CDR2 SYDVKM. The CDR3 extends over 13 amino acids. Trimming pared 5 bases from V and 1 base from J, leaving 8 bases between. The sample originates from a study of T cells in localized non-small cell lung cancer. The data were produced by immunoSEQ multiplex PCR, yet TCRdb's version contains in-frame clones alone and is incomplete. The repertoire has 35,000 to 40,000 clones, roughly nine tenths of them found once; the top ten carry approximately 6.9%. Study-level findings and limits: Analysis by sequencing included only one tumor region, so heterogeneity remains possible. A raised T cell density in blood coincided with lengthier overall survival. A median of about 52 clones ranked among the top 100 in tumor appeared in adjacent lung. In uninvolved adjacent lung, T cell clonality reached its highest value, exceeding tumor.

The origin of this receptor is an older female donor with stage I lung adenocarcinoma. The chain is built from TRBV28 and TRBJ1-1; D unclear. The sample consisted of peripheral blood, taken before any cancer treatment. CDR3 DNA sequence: TGTGCCAGCAGTCCCCCCCGGAACACTGAAGCTTTCTTT. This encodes CASSPPRNTEAFF.